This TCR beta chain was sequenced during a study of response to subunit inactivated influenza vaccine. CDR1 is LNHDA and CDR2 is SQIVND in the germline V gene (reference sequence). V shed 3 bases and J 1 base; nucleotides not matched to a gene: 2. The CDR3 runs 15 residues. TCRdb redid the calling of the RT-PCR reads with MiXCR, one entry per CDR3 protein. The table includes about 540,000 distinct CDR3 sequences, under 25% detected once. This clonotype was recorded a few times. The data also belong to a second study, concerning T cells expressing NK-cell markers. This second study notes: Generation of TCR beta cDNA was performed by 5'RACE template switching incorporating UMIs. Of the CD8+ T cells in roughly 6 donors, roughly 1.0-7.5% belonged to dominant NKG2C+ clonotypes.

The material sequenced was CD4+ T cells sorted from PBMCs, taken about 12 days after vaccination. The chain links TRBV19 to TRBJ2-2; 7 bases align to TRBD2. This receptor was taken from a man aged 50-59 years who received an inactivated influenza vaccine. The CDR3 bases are TGTGCCAGTAGTATTGCGGGGGTGAACACCGGGGAGCTGTTTTTT. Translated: CASSIAGVNTGELFF.